The 17 T cell receptor beta chains below come from one sample, sequenced in a study of shared clonotypes between healthy human individuals. This table comes from immunoSEQ multiplex PCR, and its TCRdb copy is limited to in-frame clones, with some not included. The sample carries roughly 1,800,000 clones, about 95% recorded once. Positive CCR7 selection of CD45RO-negative cells yielded the naive CD8 cells, and terminally differentiated effector memory CD45RA+ cells were excluded. Sequencing was performed on naive CD8+ T cells sorted from blood. These TCRs come from a man aged 18 to 35 in good health.

The chain couples TRBV6-5 to TRBJ2-2; 9 nucleotides match TRBD2. CDR3 length: 14 amino acids. The germline gives CDR1 MNHEY, CDR2 SVGAGI. The V and J ends lost 7 bases and 6 bases, in that order; junction bases with no gene match: 6. As DNA, the CDR3 is TGTGCCAGCAAGGTAGCGGGAGAGGCCGGGGAGCTGTTTTTT. Its protein is CASKVAGEAGELFF.

V gene TRBV28 combines with J gene TRBJ1-5; TRBD1 matches 10 bases. The CDR3 totals 15 residues. Per the germline V gene, CDR1 is MDHEN and CDR2 is SYDVKM. Trimming cost V 5 bases and J 7 bases; bases outside gene matches: 8. CDR3 nucleotide sequence: TGTGCCAGCAGTCCCCTGACAGGGGGCGGCCAGCCCCAGCATTTT. As protein: CASSPLTGGGQPQHF.

The chain recombines TRBV21-1 with TRBJ1-6; TRBD1, the table's D call, was not compared with the DNA. TRBV21-1 is a documented pseudogene. The CDR3 has 13 residues. CDR3 coding DNA: TGTGCCAGCAGCGGACAGTGTAATTCACCCCTCCACTTT. It encodes CASSGQCNSPLHF.

A word on this clone: Additional DNA sequences in this sample encode the identical CDR3. The chain links TRBV9 to TRBJ2-1; 8 nucleotides agree with TRBD2. This CDR3 region has 16 residues. Germline-derived CDR1 and CDR2 are SGDLS and YYNGEE. V trimming: 0 bases; J trimming: 2 bases; junction bases outside the gene matches: 4. The CDR3 reads CASSVVAGGTYNEQFF. CDR3 coding DNA: TGTGCCAGCAGCGTAGTGGCGGGAGGCACCTACAATGAGCAGTTCTTC.

This clone was seen just once. The chain employs TRBV13 and TRBJ1-3; no reliable D call. V was clipped by 5 bases and J by 3 bases, with 11 bases between them. There are 14 residues in the CDR3. Germline values: CDR1 PRHDT, CDR2 FYEKMQ (reference sequence). The CDR3 sequence is CASSHTTSGNTIYF. In DNA form, the CDR3 reads TGTGCCAGCAGCCATACGACAAGTGGAAACACCATATATTTT.

The CDR3 sequence: CASSQPGVYSPLHF. CDR3 nucleotide sequence: TGTGCCAGCAGCCAACCGGGGGTGTACTCACCCCTCCACTTT. This chain joins TRBV28 and TRBJ1-6, with a weak D call TRBD1 (5 bases). This CDR3 has 14 amino acids. V dropped 6 bases and J dropped 10 bases, with 16 bases sitting between them. CDR1 and CDR2 from the germline V gene are MDHEN and SYDVKM.

The chain has TRBV10-1 and TRBJ1-2; 7 bases are shared with TRBD1. This CDR3 has 12 residues. The trim removed 8 bases at V and 6 bases at J, leaving 6 bases unmatched. Germline assignment: CDR1 WNHNN and CDR2 SYGVQD (reference sequence). CDR3 loop: CASSGTANGYTF. The DNA of the CDR3 is TGCGCCAGCTCCGGGACAGCCAATGGCTACACCTTC.

V is TRBV9 and J is TRBJ2-7, with D perhaps assigned TRBD1 or TRBD2 (5 bases each). The CDR3 runs 13 residues. Germline loops: CDR1 SGDLS, CDR2 YYNGEE. The ends were cut back, 4 bases at V and 4 bases at J, with 12 bases in the middle. The CDR3 loop is CASSLGAAYEQYF. In DNA, the CDR3 is TGTGCCAGCAGCCTCGGGGCAGCTTACGAGCAGTACTTC.

This sequence joins TRBV13 and TRBJ2-7; D uncertain. CDR1 is PRHDT, CDR2 FYEKMQ, per germline (reference sequence). The CDR3 covers 14 residues. Between the trimmed V and J ends, which lost 8 bases and 5 bases, there was a span of 19 bases. This CDR3 reads CASAANRAADEQYF. The CDR3, as DNA: TGTGCCAGCGCCGCAAATCGGGCAGCTGACGAGCAGTACTTC.

This chain connects TRBV28 to TRBJ2-3, with a possible D match to TRBD1 (5 bases). V gave up 4 bases and J gave up 2 bases, with 22 bases separating them. The CDR3 sequence is 18 residues long. The germline gives CDR1 MDHEN, CDR2 SYDVKM. The CDR3 nucleotides read TGTGCCAGCAGTTCCCGCCAGGGCGCCAGTTTACTCACAGATACGCAGTATTTT. It codes for CASSSRQGASLLTDTQYF.

The V call is TRBV13, the J call TRBJ2-7; no clear D. The V end was cut by 5 bases, the J end by 0 bases, with 11 bases between. Germline V gives CDR1 PRHDT, CDR2 FYEKMQ (reference sequence). The CDR3 runs 14 residues. In nucleotides, the CDR3 is TGTGCCAGCAGCCATCGGATAGACTCCTACGAGCAGTACTTC. Its protein product is CASSHRIDSYEQYF.

The V and J genes are TRBV29-1 and TRBJ2-7; TRBD1 matches 7 bases. Trimming cost V 0 bases and J 2 bases; bases outside gene matches: 4. Germline V lookup: CDR1 SQVTM, CDR2 ANQGSEA. The CDR3 totals 14 residues. The chain's CDR3 is CSVEEPGTAYEQYF. In nucleotides, the CDR3 is TGCAGCGTTGAAGAGCCTGGGACAGCCTACGAGCAGTACTTC.

The rearrangement links TRBV2 to TRBJ1-2; 8 bases are a match to TRBD1. This CDR3 is 16 amino acids long. Germline V gene lookup returns CDR1 SNHLY and CDR2 FYNNEI. V lost 3 bases to trimming and J lost 2 bases; unmatched junction nucleotides: 8. The CDR3 DNA sequence: TGTGCCAGCAGTGAGAGCAGGGGGCAGTCGAACTATGGCTACACCTTC. Translating it yields CASSESRGQSNYGYTF. The full variable domain, rest sourced from reference TRBV2 and TRBJ1-2, is EPEVTQTPSHQVTQMGQEVILRCVPISNHLYFYWYRQILGQKVEFLVSFYNNEISEKSEIFDDQFSVERPDGSNFTLKIRSTKLEDSAMYFCASSESRGQSNYGYTFGSGTRLTVV.

This chain connects TRBV9 to TRBJ2-2, with D uncertain. The germline gives CDR1 SGDLS, CDR2 YYNGEE. The germline V and J ends were trimmed by 0 bases and 8 bases, with 5 bases remaining between them. This CDR3 contains 12 residues. CDR3 nucleotides: TGTGCCAGCAGCGTAGCGGAGGGGGAGCTGTTTTTT. Its translation: CASSVAEGELFF.

J is TRBJ1-1 and V is TRBV27; maybe TRBD1 (6 bases). V lost 5 bases, J lost 4 bases, and 14 bases lay in between. The CDR3 loop spans 14 amino acids. CDR1 is MNHEY, CDR2 SMNVEV, per germline (reference sequence). The DNA of the CDR3 is TGTGCCAGCAGTCCCCCGGGGGGCAGCACTGAAGCTTTCTTT. Translation gives CASSPPGGSTEAFF.

A note on this clone: The same CDR3 can be traced to other DNA sequences in this sample. The V call is TRBV29-1, the J call TRBJ2-7; no definite D call. The V end was cut by 1 base, the J end by 3 bases, with 7 bases between. Germline V lookup: CDR1 SQVTM, CDR2 ANQGSEA. The CDR3 is 12 residues long. The CDR3: CSVEVGNYEQYF. The DNA for the CDR3 is TGCAGCGTTGAAGTCGGTAACTACGAGCAGTACTTC.

A remark on this clone: At the DNA level, this CDR3 is encoded by other sequences in the same sample as well. The gene calls are TRBV28 and TRBJ2-7, with D unresolved. V shed 2 bases and J shed 3 bases, with 8 bases lying between them. This CDR3 has 13 residues. The germline CDR1 and CDR2 sequences are MDHEN and SYDVKM. In nucleotides, the CDR3 is TGTGCCAGCAGTTTAACGATGAGCTACGAGCAGTACTTC. Its protein is CASSLTMSYEQYF.